Sequencing of this T cell receptor (beta chain) was carried out in a study of Tregs in tolerant kidney transplant recipients. CDR1 is MDHEN and CDR2 is SYDVKM in the germline V gene. This CDR3 has 15 amino acids. Between the trimmed V and J ends, which lost 4 bases and 4 bases, there was a span of 16 bases. Recipients received nonmyeloablative bone marrow transplants from related graft donors, with transient mixed chimerism. This table comes from immunoSEQ multiplex PCR, and its TCRdb copy is limited to in-frame clones, with some not included. The sample consists of approximately 90,000 clones, 90% to 95% of them appearing once.

This clonotype originated in a human patient who received a combined kidney and bone marrow transplant. The T cells may partly be graft donor cells. Specimen: CD4+ T cells from blood (PBMCs), collected 12 months after the transplant. The chain links TRBV28 to TRBJ1-2; D gene uncertain. CDR3 nucleotides: TGTGCCAGCAGTTATCGGGGTTACCCAGGCTATGGCTACACCTTC. Its protein product is CASSYRGYPGYGYTF.